The 2 T cell receptor beta chains presented below share a single source sample, sequenced in a study of T cells after yellow fever vaccination. TCRdb itself ran the 5' RACE reads through MiXCR, one entry per CDR3 protein. Among 620,000 or so distinct CDR3 sequences listed, less than 20% were seen once. Specimen: PBMCs, collected 5 days after the first yellow fever vaccination. The receptor set was obtained from a man in his late teens or twenties who received the YFV17D yellow fever vaccine.

This rearrangement joins TRBV4-2 to TRBJ1-6; weak D call: TRBD1 (6 bases). CDR3 length: 19 amino acids. CDR1 is LGHNA, CDR2 YNFKEQ, per germline. V was pared by 0 bases and J by 6 bases, with 21 bases between. CDR3 in DNA: TGTGCCAGCAGCCAAGACAACCCCAGGGGCAGGCTTACTAATTCACCCCTCCACTTT. This translates into CASSQDNPRGRLTNSPLHF.

The chain has TRBV11-2 and TRBJ2-3; 7 bases are a match to TRBD2. Germline V lookup: CDR1 SGHAT, CDR2 FQNNGV. V was pared by 4 bases and J by 2 bases, with 6 bases of the junction left unmatched. This CDR3 is built from 15 residues. CDR3 coding DNA: TGTGCCAGCAGCTGGGGGGGAGCCCTCACAGATACGCAGTATTTT. Translating gives CASSWGGALTDTQYF.